This entry describes one T cell receptor beta chain. This clonotype was seen more than once but under ten times. The target of this receptor is not known. The junction differs from germline at one of its ends, possibly a read error. Inclusive of the bounding cysteine and phenylalanine, the CDR3 is 11 residues long. Of the read, only the CDR3 DNA is kept; its 33 bases are in frame from base 1. The data were taken from a study of blood T cells in healthy people across ages (dated by TCRdb to between 2015 and 2016). Turning to the overall study: Template switching captured roughly one uniquely barcoded TCR beta cDNA molecule per two T cells in model experiments. To track age-related changes in TCR beta repertoire diversity, the study relied on deep sequencing normalized with unique cDNA molecular identifiers. The donors were divided into four age groups: young (average 16 years), middle-aged (approximately 39), aged (about 56) and long-lived (roughly 86). Using the same blood draw, the study looked at two additional independent replicas of 1 million unique cDNA reads for two donors, one aged 18 to 30 and the other aged 80 or older. The paper's findings and limits, for the study overall: As age increased, observed TCR beta diversity per million T cells dropped in a roughly linear way, and a significant reduction was already evident by age about 40. The percentage of naive T cells measured by flow cytometry correlated strongly with observed TCR beta diversity. Estimates of total diversity based on one million sequenced T cells were regarded as lower bounds and as underestimates. The long-lived group showed more naive CD4+ T cells, fewer expanded clones and increased TCR diversity than the aged group, suggesting age selection. Conclusive comparison of naive and antigen-experienced compartments was prevented by the profiling of bulk unsorted PBMCs. Donor CMV infection status was unknown, potentially confounding age-related changes in expanded clonotypes.

Receptor libraries were prepared by 5' RACE. TCRdb lists the instrument as Illumina HiSeq 2500. A second PCR of about 6 to 11 cycles was run with a J-beta primer mix and a sample-barcoded 5' primer. A template-switch 5' adaptor carrying 12 random nucleotides introduced a unique molecular identifier onto each TCR beta cDNA molecule. Each sample yielded at least 3 million CDR3-containing paired-end reads. First-strand cDNA synthesis was performed from all RNA using the Mint cDNA synthesis kit, with priming by a TRBC-specific oligonucleotide. After uracil-DNA glycosylase treatment, a first 18-cycle PCR used universal primers M1SS and BC2_uni_R on all cDNA. From the authors' description of their analysis: Each sample was normalized by randomly selecting 1 million high-quality reads, each carrying a distinct molecular identifier. Instead of being binned into consensus sequences, reads with shared molecular identifiers were discarded. MiTCR, run with a Q25 quality threshold and the strictest error-elimination algorithm, handled CDR3 identification, clonotype clustering and error correction. A nonparametric unseen species model using Euler transformation provided a lower-bound estimate of total TCR beta diversity. TCRdb handled the public reads itself, with Q25 trimming in fastp and clone calling in MiXCR, and kept productive beta chains. Rows merge per CDR3 protein into single entries with the most common DNA and genes. In this record, the V and J calls reflect TCRdb's handling and not the investigators' own analysis. The sample has roughly 1 million distinct CDR3 sequences on record, approximately 26% of them singletons. The top ten hold less than 0.85% of the sample.

Donors were a few dozen systemically healthy Caucasian individuals from Russia aged roughly 6 to 90 years. Each donor gave approximately 9.3 milliliters of peripheral blood, collected into EDTA-treated Vacutainer tubes. PBMCs were isolated by Ficoll-Paque density-gradient centrifugation, with at least 6.5 million obtained per sample. Total RNA, at least 6 micrograms per sample, was extracted from PBMCs with Trizol reagent. For every donor, an aliquot of PBMCs went through flow cytometry to measure the percentages of naive CD45RAhigh/CD27high T cells. In addition, the sample was reused for a study of T cells of mothers and their children. The second paper further reports: Nine systemically healthy Caucasian individuals served as donors, namely three mothers together with their six children. cDNA synthesis used all of the extracted RNA, with 1.5 ug of RNA in each 15 ul reaction. Sample barcodes and 2-4 random nucleotides were added via the M1S primer in the second PCR. Over 9 million TCR beta CDR3 reads came from each mother, compared with some 3.1 million reads from each child. TCR recombination output is similarly shaped by thymic selection in related and unrelated pairs, with a minor effect exerted by inherited differences. Normalized repertoire overlap in related mother-child pairs was always slightly higher than in unrelated mother-child pairs, but the difference was never significant. Persistent microchimeric T cell clones were not detected, at a sensitivity of 95 to 100 clones per million clonotypes. To look for features that set related mother-child pairs apart from unrelated individuals, the researchers ran deep NGS to compare the TCR beta repertoires of mothers and children. Mothers averaged approximately 40 +/- 4 years of age and children averaged 11 +/- 4 years. After adapter ligation with NEBNext reagents, the libraries were sequenced on Illumina HiSeq 2000 with 100+100 nt paired-end reads. To prevent cross-contamination, the mother and child libraries were prepared a month apart and were sequenced in separate runs. For each donor, somewhere between roughly 450,000 and 2,000,000 distinct TCR beta clonotypes were identified. Naive TCR beta clonotypes were estimated from low-frequency clonotypes matched to each donor's FACS-determined naive share, without sorting.

Source material: blood. The TCR sequence derives from a girl aged 2 to 10 in good health. The chain was built from TRBV12-3 or TRBV12-4 and TRBJ2-5; TRBD1 aligns with 9 central bases. The DNA sequence is TGTGCCAGCAGTTTTAGGACAGGGGCGTTCTTC. This encodes CASSFRTGAFF.